This record concerns one TCR beta chain sequence. The data belong to a study of blood T cell repertoires in COVID-19. Study details: Researchers got acute and convalescent COVID-19 samples from the United States, Italy and Spain. Sources were T cells, B-cell-depleted T cells, or PBMCs; the material itself was cDNA or gDNA.

Libraries were prepared by immunoSEQ multiplex PCR; TCRdb keeps only in-frame clonotypes and omits some of them. Of about 25,000 clones in the sample, about nine tenths were seen once. Germline-derived CDR1 and CDR2 are KGHDR and SFDVKD. This CDR3 is built from 16 residues. Trimming at V came to 6 bases and at J to 5 bases, leaving 11 bases not matched to a gene. The source is a man aged 50-59 years with active COVID-19. The sequenced sample was peripheral blood. This chain links TRBV24-1 with TRBJ2-1; 8 bases are a match to TRBD2. CDR3 coding DNA: TGTGCCACCAGTCGGGGTGGTAGCGGGAATAACAATGAGCAGTTCTTC. Amino acids: CATSRGGSGNNNEQFF.